These 14 T cell receptor beta chains share one sample of origin, sequenced in a study of regulatory T cells in long-lasting Graves disease. Arm-PCR of CDR3 regions with iRepertoire HTBI primers generated TCR beta libraries. A single record per CDR3 protein comes from TCRdb applying MiXCR to the multiplex PCR reads. The sample gives roughly 400,000 distinct CDR3 sequences, approximately 15% of which show up once; approximately 7.6% is in the top ten. Time point in this sample: newly diagnosed GD, antithyroid drugs for less than 3 months. The TCR library was made from RNA extracted from PBMCs. The sample was also linked to a second study, of T cells in Graves' hyperthyroidism and ophthalmopathy.

Sample: peripheral blood mononuclear cells (PBMCs), taken at new diagnosis, from a patient treated with antithyroid drugs. The receptors come from a woman in her forties with Graves disease.

On this clonotype itself: A much larger clone is a single base away; this may be a read error. The chain employs TRBV16 and TRBJ2-1; D is uncertain. The CDR3 length is 13 residues. Trimming left V 1 base short and J 10 bases short, with 11 bases between. The germline gives CDR1 KGHSY, CDR2 FQNENV. CDR3 loop: CASSQYDAREQFF. The CDR3 DNA reads as TGTGCCAGCAGCCAATATGACGCGCGGGAGCAGTTCTTC.

This chain connects TRBV27 to TRBJ2-3; TRBD2 matches at 8 bases. Trimming took 0 bases from V and 5 from J; bases not matched to a gene: 10. Germline lookup yields CDR1 MNHEY and CDR2 SMNVEV (reference sequence). The CDR3 totals 17 residues. The CDR3 coding sequence is TGTGCCAGCAGTTTATCGAAGGACGGGAGGGCCGGAGATACGCAGTATTTT. Protein product: CASSLSKDGRAGDTQYF.

This clonotype showed up many times. The chain has TRBV24-1 and TRBJ2-5, with unresolved D. V was pared by 7 bases and J by 4 bases, with 9 bases between. The CDR3 contains 12 residues. Per germline, CDR1 KGHDR and CDR2 SFDVKD. CDR3 residues: CATRTVGETQYF. CDR3 in DNA: TGTGCCACCAGAACAGTTGGAGAGACCCAGTACTTC.

This clonotype was detected many times. The CDR3 loop is CASTAGGARGQPQHF. The DNA for the CDR3 is TGTGCCAGCACCGCCGGCGGGGCTCGTGGTCAGCCCCAGCATTTT. The rearrangement joins TRBV2 to TRBJ1-5; possibly TRBD1 for D (5 bases). CDR1 is SNHLY and CDR2 is FYNNEI in the germline V gene. The CDR3 is 15 residues long. Trimming left V 7 bases short and J 6 bases short, with 19 bases between.

J is TRBJ1-1 and V is TRBV27, with D tentatively TRBD1 (5 bases). This CDR3 is built from 17 residues. Germline-derived CDR1 and CDR2 are MNHEY and SMNVEV (reference sequence). V lost 2 bases to trimming and J lost 5 bases, with 21 bases between them. CDR3 protein: CASSLVRVAGRRTEAFF. As DNA, the CDR3 is TGTGCCAGCAGTTTAGTTCGCGTGGCAGGGAGGAGGACTGAAGCTTTCTTT.

In its sample, this clonotype was seen many times. This chain links TRBV28 with TRBJ2-7; tentative D call: TRBD2 (5 bases). Per germline, CDR1 MDHEN and CDR2 SYDVKM. The CDR3 has 19 residues. Deletions cut 2 bases from V and 0 bases from J, with 23 bases between. The CDR3 here is CASSLVSKVRLALSYEQYF. CDR3 DNA sequence: TGTGCCAGCAGTTTAGTCAGTAAGGTTCGCCTAGCACTCTCCTACGAGCAGTACTTC.

This clonotype has a count of ten or more. The chain recombines TRBV27 with TRBJ2-4; perhaps TRBD1 as D (5 bases). V was cut by 6 bases and J by 2 bases, with 11 bases left in between. The length of the CDR3 is 14 residues. Looked up from germline, CDR1 is MNHEY and CDR2 is SMNVEV (reference sequence). The CDR3 loop is CASSGRVTKNIQYF. CDR3 in DNA: TGTGCCAGCAGCGGCAGGGTAACCAAAAACATTCAGTACTTC.

This clonotype was observed many times. J is TRBJ2-7 and V is TRBV11-2; 10 nucleotides match TRBD1. Trimming cost V 5 bases and J 2 bases; bases outside gene matches: 3. The CDR3 contains 14 residues. Germline CDR1 reads SGHAT; CDR2 reads FQNNGV. The CDR3 DNA reads as TGTGCCAGCAGCGAGACAGGGGGCCCCTACGAGCAGTACTTC. Amino acids: CASSETGGPYEQYF.

This clonotype was detected many times. This rearrangement joins TRBV6-2 or TRBV6-3 to TRBJ1-1; D is uncertain. The CDR3 extends over 12 amino acids. The V end lost 4 bases, the J end lost 7 bases, and 10 bases lay between the germline ends. CDR1 MNHEY and CDR2 SVGEGT come from the germline V gene. The CDR3 spells CASSSGFREAFF. In DNA, the CDR3 is TGTGCCAGCAGTTCCGGCTTCCGTGAAGCTTTCTTT.

This clonotype came up many times. The chain combines TRBV10-3 with TRBJ2-7; no reliable D call. The germline gives CDR1 ENHRY, CDR2 SYGVKD. The length of the CDR3 is 13 residues. Deletions cut 3 bases from V and 0 bases from J, with 6 bases between. The CDR3: CAISDSGSYEQYF. DNA of the CDR3: TGTGCCATCAGTGATTCAGGCTCCTACGAGCAGTACTTC.

This clonotype showed up many times. The junction shows a germline mismatch at one end, possibly a read error. This chain links TRBV2 with TRBJ2-7; D is undetermined. The CDR3 is 11 amino acids. Germline V gene data show CDR1 as SNHLY and CDR2 as FYNNEI. The DNA for the CDR3 is TGTGCCAGCAGTGCTGAGGACCGCCCTCTCTTC. It codes for CASSAEDRPLF.

Comment on this clonotype: The junction and the germline gene differ at one end; a read error may be behind it. The chain couples TRBV11-2 to TRBJ2-2, with 7 bases that match TRBD1. The CDR3 contains 17 residues. The germline CDR1 and CDR2 sequences are SGHAT and FQNNGV. CDR3 nucleotide sequence: TGCGCCAGCAGCCTCCTCTTTGGGACAGCGAACACCGGGGAGCTGTTTTTT. Protein product: CASSLLFGTANTGELFF.

This clonotype has at least ten counts. The chain uses TRBV2 and TRBJ2-2; TRBD2 matches 12 bases. Germline V CDR1 and CDR2: SNHLY, FYNNEI. This CDR3 has 19 residues. Trimming took 5 bases from V and 4 from J; bases not matched to a gene: 14. The CDR3 bases are TGTGCCAGCAGTCCCCGGCGGACTAGCGGGAATAGGGTCACCGGGGAGCTGTTTTTT. Translating it yields CASSPRRTSGNRVTGELFF.

This clonotype was seen many times. The chain has TRBV18 and TRBJ2-7, with a tentative D call TRBD1 (6 bases). This CDR3 comprises 14 residues. The germline V gene has CDR1 KGHSH and CDR2 LQKENI. The V gene lost 4 bases and the J gene lost 7 bases, with 17 bases spanning the gap. CDR3: CASSHPGAPGEQYF. CDR3 DNA: TGTGCCAGCTCACATCCAGGGGCGCCGGGGGAGCAGTACTTC.